This entry is about one T cell receptor (beta chain). The antigen this receptor binds is unknown. Base quality data are lacking; no much larger clone is found one base away. Including the terminal cysteine and phenylalanine, the CDR3 comprises 16 residues. The read is trimmed to its CDR3 DNA, 48 bases read in frame from base 1. V is clipped by 3 bases and J by 5 bases, and the sequence between their germline boundaries is 19 bases long. This was a case-control study nested in a cohort of healthcare workers in London, UK, who had nasopharyngeal swab PCR tests and blood samples taken every week. Between 23 and 31 March 2020, the week of the UK lockdown, healthcare workers were enrolled and then followed up weekly for as long as 16 weeks. The sample comes from a study of early T cells in non-severe SARS-CoV-2 infection (dated by TCRdb to the early 2020s). Concerning the study at large: Because TCR sequencing relied on bulk RNA taken from unsorted whole blood, pairing of alpha and beta chains was not possible. Paper-wide results and their limitations: VDJdb matching was skewed toward anti-spike CD8 responses and likely underestimated virus-specific expansions, missing private and CD4 specificities.

The library was built by means of 5' RACE. Data came from a NextSeq 500. To correct for sequencing error and PCR bias, the TCR library protocol tagged individual cDNA molecules with unique molecular identifiers. Both TCR alpha and beta chains were sequenced, and tight co-correlation was observed between alpha and beta sequence abundances in each sample. Processing in the source paper ran as follows. Decombinator V4 was used to annotate TCR sequences for V gene, J gene and CDR3. TCRs were defined as expanded if a significant change between any two time points was detected under a Poisson model with p below 0.0001. TCR abundances were normalised to the total number of TCRs sequenced per sample and were expressed as counts per million. TRAV1-2 paired with TRAJ12, TRAJ20 or TRAJ33 defined MAIT TCRs, while TRAV10 paired with TRAJ18 defined iNKT TCRs. VDJdb, accessed on 1 November 2021, was searched for TCRs annotated for CMV, EBV and SARS-CoV-2, and TCRs annotated for more than one antigen were excluded. The raw public data were reprocessed by TCRdb itself: fastp quality trimming at Q25, MiXCR clonotype calling, in-frame beta chains only. Merged by CDR3 protein, the rows form single entries marked with the most common genes and DNA. The authors' filters were not applied to this entry. Present in this sample are tens of thousands of distinct CDR3 sequences, around 5% of which were seen just once. The top ten hold 30% of the sample.

The chain was built from TRBV12-3 or TRBV12-4 and TRBJ2-5; no D segment can be confidently identified. The source is an adult who was a healthcare worker with PCR-confirmed SARS-CoV-2 infection or an uninfected control (not recorded which). Source material: whole blood. The nucleotide sequence reads TGTGCCAGCAGTTTCGCAACCCCGGACCCCTGGGAGACCCAGTACTTC. Translated, it gives CASSFATPDPWETQYF.